Each of the 27 T cell receptor beta chains below was sequenced from the same sample in a study of T cells after yellow fever vaccination. TCRdb redid the calling of the 5' RACE reads with MiXCR, one entry per CDR3 protein. This sample has 360,000 or so distinct CDR3 sequences, with 11% found just once. The specimen was PBMCs, collected on the day of the first yellow fever vaccination. The receptors come from a man aged 18 to 35 who received the YFV17D yellow fever vaccine.

This clonotype was found many times. V is TRBV20-1 and J is TRBJ2-5; possibly TRBD2 for D (5 bases). Germline values: CDR1 DFQATT, CDR2 SNEGSKA (reference sequence). V lost 0 bases and J 2 bases, leaving 13 bases between the germline ends. This CDR3 has 15 amino acids. The DNA for the CDR3 is TGCAGTGCTAGAGAGCCAGCGGTGGGTCAAGAGACCCAGTACTTC. Translating it yields CSAREPAVGQETQYF.

Only a few counts were recorded for this clonotype. The chain couples TRBV6-2 or TRBV6-3 to TRBJ2-7, with 8 bases that match TRBD1. This CDR3 is built from 13 residues. Germline V gene lookup returns CDR1 MNHEY and CDR2 SVGEGT. The ends lost 5 bases at V and 2 bases at J; junction bases unmatched: 2. CDR3 region: CASSVTGAYEQYF. CDR3 coding DNA: TGTGCCAGCAGTGTGACAGGGGCCTACGAGCAGTACTTC.

The chain has TRBV20-1 and TRBJ1-2, with TRBD1 matching 8 bases. Germline V lookup: CDR1 DFQATT, CDR2 SNEGSKA (reference sequence). CDR3 size: 15 residues. The V segment lost 0 bases and the J segment 4 bases; nucleotides outside the gene matches: 7. CDR3 amino acids: CSARDGQGAVYGYTF. In DNA, the CDR3 is TGCAGTGCTAGAGATGGCCAGGGGGCGGTCTATGGCTACACCTTC.

This clonotype was seen only a few times. The V call is TRBV20-1, the J call TRBJ2-3; D not resolved. This CDR3 is built from 13 residues. With 3 bases removed from V and 9 bases from J, the gap between germline ends came to 16 bases. The V gene's germline CDR1 is DFQATT and CDR2 SNEGSKA (reference sequence). The DNA for the CDR3 is TGCAGTGCTAGCCGGATGCGCCGAGACACGCAGTATTTT. Translation gives CSASRMRRDTQYF.

This clonotype was observed a few times. The chain recombines TRBV7-2 with TRBJ2-1, with TRBD2 as a possible D gene (6 bases). Trimming pared 2 bases from V and 10 bases from J, leaving 12 bases between. The CDR3 spans 13 residues. Germline V CDR1 and CDR2: SGHTA, FQGNSA. The CDR3 spells CASSLPGLVEQFF. In nucleotides, the CDR3 is TGTGCCAGCAGCTTACCGGGACTTGTCGAGCAGTTCTTC.

This chain links TRBV20-1 with TRBJ2-5; D gene uncertain. V was shortened by 3 bases and J by 1 base, with 9 bases between the two germline ends. CDR1 is DFQATT, CDR2 SNEGSKA, per germline (reference sequence). The CDR3 length is 13 residues. CDR3 protein: CSARTPLQETQYF. The CDR3 nucleotides read TGCAGTGCTAGGACGCCTCTCCAAGAGACCCAGTACTTC.

The rearrangement uses TRBV20-1 and TRBJ1-2, with D tentatively TRBD1 (5 bases). The V gene lost 1 base and the J gene lost 2 bases, with 11 bases spanning the gap. The length of the CDR3 is 14 residues. Per the germline V gene, CDR1 is DFQATT and CDR2 is SNEGSKA (reference sequence). The CDR3 here is CSARGGGANYGYTF. The CDR3 DNA reads as TGCAGTGCTAGAGGGGGGGGTGCCAACTATGGCTACACCTTC.

This clonotype was seen more than once but under ten times. The chain combines TRBV5-1 with TRBJ1-6, with 7 bases aligning to TRBD1. Germline V gene lookup returns CDR1 SGHRS and CDR2 YFSETQ. V dropped 0 bases and J dropped 4; count of bases not matched to a gene: 7. This CDR3 spans 17 amino acids. The CDR3 is CASSLERGRSYNSPLHF. DNA for the CDR3: TGCGCCAGCAGCTTGGAGAGGGGGCGCAGTTATAATTCACCCCTCCACTTT. Together with reference TRBV5-1 and TRBJ1-6, the CDR3 gives the full variable domain: KAGVTQTPRYLIKTRGQQVTLSCSPISGHRSVSWYQQTPGQGLQFLFEYFSETQRNKGNFPGRFSGRQFSNSRSEMNVSTLELGDSALYLCASSLERGRSYNSPLHFGNGTRLTVT.

This clonotype has more than one count but fewer than ten. This rearrangement joins TRBV6-5 to TRBJ2-1, with D possibly TRBD2 on 6 matching bases. Germline CDR1 is MNHEY and CDR2 is SVGAGI. With 5 bases removed from V and 0 bases from J, the gap between germline ends came to 26 bases. This CDR3 is 20 amino acids long. This CDR3 is CASSLSPLSGIMGSYNEQFF. The CDR3, as DNA: TGTGCCAGCAGTCTATCTCCACTTAGCGGAATAATGGGCTCCTACAATGAGCAGTTCTTC.

This clonotype has more than one count but fewer than ten. The chain links TRBV20-1 to TRBJ2-7; TRBD1 matches 8 bases. J gave up 3 bases and V 5 bases, and 9 bases lay outside the gene matches. This CDR3 contains 14 residues. Germline CDR1 DFQATT, CDR2 SNEGSKA (reference sequence). DNA for the CDR3: TGCAGTGCTCAAGACAGGGGCCGGGGCTACGAGCAGTACTTC. Translated, it gives CSAQDRGRGYEQYF.

At least ten counts were recorded for this clonotype. This sequence joins TRBV20-1 and TRBJ1-1; the match to TRBD1 covers 7 bases. The trim removed 6 bases at V and 3 bases at J, leaving 7 bases unmatched. The germline CDR1 and CDR2 sequences are DFQATT and SNEGSKA (reference sequence). The CDR3 consists of 13 residues. CDR3 DNA: TGCAGTGCCCGCAGTGACAGGGACACTGAAGCTTTCTTT. Its translation: CSARSDRDTEAFF.

The table lists this clonotype with many counts. This chain joins TRBV25-1 and TRBJ2-1; D possibly corresponds to TRBD1 (7 bases). CDR1 MGHDK and CDR2 SYGVNS come from the germline V gene. The CDR3 is made up of 17 amino acids. The V and J ends lost 6 bases and 8 bases respectively, with 26 bases between them. CDR3 sequence: CASREGMGDRQGDEQFF. CDR3 DNA sequence: TGTGCCAGCAGGGAGGGGATGGGGGACAGACAAGGTGATGAGCAGTTCTTC.

This chain links TRBV27 with TRBJ2-7; either TRBD1 or TRBD2 may supply D (5 bases each). Germline CDR1 is MNHEY and CDR2 is SMNVEV (reference sequence). This CDR3 region has 15 residues. The V gene lost 3 bases and the J gene lost 2 bases, with 14 bases spanning the gap. CDR3: CASSLHGEGPYEQYF. CDR3 bases: TGTGCCAGCAGTTTGCACGGAGAGGGACCCTACGAGCAGTACTTC.

The chain uses TRBV11-2 and TRBJ1-1, with D perhaps TRBD1 (5 bases). Germline-derived CDR1 and CDR2 are SGHAT and FQNNGV. V was cut by 5 bases and J by 1 base, with 14 bases left in between. CDR3 length: 15 residues. In nucleotides, the CDR3 is TGTGCCAGCAGCCCCCCGGGGGGACCGAACACTGAAGCTTTCTTT. Amino acid sequence: CASSPPGGPNTEAFF.

In this sample, this clonotype turned up a few times. This sequence joins TRBV12-3 or TRBV12-4 and TRBJ1-1, with D possibly TRBD1 on 5 matching bases. V gave up 0 bases and J gave up 1 base, with 12 bases separating them. The CDR3 is 16 amino acids. The chain's CDR3 is CASSLARGSANTEAFF. As DNA, the CDR3 is TGTGCCAGCAGTTTAGCGCGGGGCAGTGCGAACACTGAAGCTTTCTTT.

This clonotype appeared a few times. This chain joins TRBV7-2 and TRBJ1-2, with D hard to call. The CDR3 contains 16 residues. V lost 1 base and J 3 bases, leaving 15 bases between the germline ends. Germline loops: CDR1 SGHTA, CDR2 FQGNSA. This chain's CDR3 is CASSLVPELFHYGYTF. CDR3 nucleotides: TGTGCCAGCAGCTTAGTTCCGGAATTATTTCACTATGGCTACACCTTC.

The CDR3 sequence: CASSFEAYAGGHTDTQYF. CDR3 nucleotides: TGTGCCAGCAGTTTCGAAGCGTACGCGGGGGGTCACACAGATACGCAGTATTTT. The chain uses TRBV7-8 and TRBJ2-3; TRBD2 agrees at 8 bases. The V gene's germline CDR1 is SGHVS and CDR2 FQNEAQ. V trimming: 6 bases; J trimming: 2 bases; junction bases outside the gene matches: 16. This CDR3 is built from 18 residues.

This clonotype has at least ten counts. The chain uses TRBV2 and TRBJ1-1; D is ambiguous. This CDR3 is 11 amino acids long. Trimming removed 6 bases from V and 2 bases from J, with 4 bases in between. Germline CDR1 and CDR2: SNHLY and FYNNEI. As DNA, the CDR3 is TGTGCCAGCAGGCTTAACACTGAAGCTTTCTTT. This gives the protein CASRLNTEAFF.

This clonotype has just a few counts. This chain links TRBV15 with TRBJ2-4; a possible D gene is TRBD2 (6 bases). The CDR3 runs 17 residues. Trimming removed 0 bases at V and 9 bases at J, with 21 bases between. Looked up from germline, CDR1 is LNHNV and CDR2 is YYDKDF (reference sequence). The CDR3 DNA reads TGTGCCACCAGCAGAGAGGGGACTGGAGGGGCGGTGGTCATTCAGTACTTC. Amino acid sequence: CATSREGTGGAVVIQYF.

This clonotype has ten or more counts. The chain couples TRBV6-1 to TRBJ2-2; D gene unclear. CDR1 and CDR2 (germline): MNHNS, SASEGT. CDR3 length equals 14 residues. V shed 7 bases and J shed 2 bases, with 11 bases lying between them. In nucleotides, the CDR3 is TGTGCCAGCATCTCAGGCAGCAACACCGGGGAGCTGTTTTTT. It is translated as CASISGSNTGELFF.

The chain links TRBV6-1 to TRBJ2-3, with unresolved D. Germline CDR1 reads MNHNS; CDR2 reads SASEGT. V lost 8 bases, J lost 4 bases, and 16 bases lay in between. This CDR3 spans 14 amino acids. DNA for the CDR3: TGTGCCAGCTCAACGACCTGGTGGGCAGATACGCAGTATTTT. This translates into CASSTTWWADTQYF.

This clonotype has a count of ten or more. V and J are TRBV27 and TRBJ1-2; D perhaps matches TRBD1 (5 bases). Trimming removed 4 bases at V and 7 bases at J, with 13 bases between. This CDR3 comprises 13 residues. Germline assignment: CDR1 MNHEY and CDR2 SMNVEV (reference sequence). The DNA of the CDR3 is TGTGCCAGCAGTTCCCGGGGGTGGAGTGGCTACACCTTC. Protein product: CASSSRGWSGYTF.

The CDR3, as DNA: TGTGCCAGCAGTACAGGCGGGTCTTGGGGGAACACCATATATTTT. Residues: CASSTGGSWGNTIYF. V is TRBV6-1 and J is TRBJ1-3; D possibly corresponds to TRBD1 (5 bases). Between the trimmed V and J ends, which lost 5 bases and 7 bases, there was a span of 18 bases. There are 15 residues in the CDR3. The germline V gene encodes CDR1 MNHNS and CDR2 SASEGT.

The J gene is TRBJ1-6, the V gene TRBV9; a weak D match, TRBD1 (5 bases). Trimming pared 5 bases from V and 7 bases from J, leaving 13 bases between. Germline CDR1 SGDLS, CDR2 YYNGEE. The CDR3 length is 14 residues. The CDR3 protein is CASSARVPNSPLHF. The CDR3 bases are TGTGCCAGCAGTGCCAGGGTTCCGAATTCACCCCTCCACTTT.

This clonotype was seen repeatedly, ten times or more. The rearrangement uses TRBV20-1 and TRBJ1-5, with a tentative D call TRBD1 (5 bases). This CDR3 spans 15 amino acids. The germline CDR1 and CDR2 sequences are DFQATT and SNEGSKA (reference sequence). V dropped 2 bases and J dropped 2 bases, with 13 bases sitting between them. Written as DNA, the CDR3 is TGCAGTGCTAGAAAGAGTGGGGGTGGCAATCAGCCCCAGCATTTT. Translated, it gives CSARKSGGGNQPQHF.

This chain links TRBV5-4 with TRBJ2-5; perhaps D is TRBD1 or TRBD2 (5 bases each). The CDR3 consists of 15 residues. V lost 3 bases and J 9 bases, leaving 21 bases between the germline ends. Germline CDR1 is SGHNT and CDR2 is YYREEE (reference sequence). Here the CDR3 reads CASSSSGAGQGAQYF. The CDR3 DNA reads TGTGCCAGCAGCTCTTCCGGGGCCGGCCAAGGGGCCCAGTACTTC. The full variable domain, its missing parts supplied by reference TRBV5-4 and TRBJ2-5, is ETGVTQSPTHLIKTRGQQVTLRCSSQSGHNTVSWYQQALGQGPQFIFQYYREEENGRGNFPPRFSGLQFPNYSSELNVNALELDDSALYLCASSSSGAGQGAQYFGPGTRLLVL.

This clonotype was seen more than once but under ten times. This rearrangement joins TRBV7-9 to TRBJ2-5; 7 bases map to TRBD2. With 2 bases clipped from V and 5 bases from J, the junction kept 11 bases outside the gene matches. CDR1 and CDR2 from the germline V gene are SEHNR and FQNEAQ (reference sequence). The CDR3 contains 16 residues. The CDR3 DNA is TGTGCCAGCAGCTTACTACCAGCGGGGTTGCGGGAGACCCAGTACTTC. The encoded protein is CASSLLPAGLRETQYF.